This T cell receptor (beta chain) was documented in a study of T cell responses to AZD1222 COVID-19 vaccine. Profiling relied on immunoSEQ multiplex PCR, and the TCRdb table lists in-frame clones only, not all of them. The repertoire has fewer than 100,000 clones, roughly 87% of them found once; the top ten carry 11%. Germline values: CDR1 LGHNA, CDR2 YSLEER. V was pared by 2 bases and J by 4 bases, with 4 bases of the junction left unmatched. The CDR3 consists of 16 residues. The source material was peripheral blood, sampled 28 days after the second AZD1222 dose. This clonotype originated in an adult who received the AZD1222 COVID-19 vaccine. V and J are TRBV4-3 and TRBJ1-6; 8 bases map to TRBD1. CDR3 in DNA: TGCGCCAGCAGCCAACGGACAGGGCGATATAATTCACCCCTCCACTTT. Translated: CASSQRTGRYNSPLHF.